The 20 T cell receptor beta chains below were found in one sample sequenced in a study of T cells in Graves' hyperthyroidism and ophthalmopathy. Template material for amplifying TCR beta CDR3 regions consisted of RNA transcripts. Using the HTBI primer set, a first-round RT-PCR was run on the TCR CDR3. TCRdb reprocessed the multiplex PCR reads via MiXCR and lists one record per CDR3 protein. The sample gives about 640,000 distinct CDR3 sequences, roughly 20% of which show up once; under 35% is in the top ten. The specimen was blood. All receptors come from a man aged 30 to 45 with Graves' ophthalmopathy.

CDR3 nucleotides: TGTGCCAGCAGCCGGGCAGGGGGTGAATATGGCTACACCTTC. It is translated as CASSRAGGEYGYTF. The chain is built from TRBV13 and TRBJ1-2; 7 nucleotides agree with TRBD1. In germline, CDR1 is PRHDT, CDR2 FYEKMQ (reference sequence). V was clipped by 5 bases and J by 5 bases; unmatched bases: 8. The CDR3 loop spans 14 amino acids.

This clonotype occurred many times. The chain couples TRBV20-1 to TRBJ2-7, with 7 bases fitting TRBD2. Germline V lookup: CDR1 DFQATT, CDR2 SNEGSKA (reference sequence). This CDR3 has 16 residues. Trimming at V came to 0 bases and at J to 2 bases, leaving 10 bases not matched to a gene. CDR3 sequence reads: CSARDPGGGSPYEQYF. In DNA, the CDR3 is TGCAGTGCTAGAGATCCCGGTGGCGGGAGTCCCTACGAGCAGTACTTC.

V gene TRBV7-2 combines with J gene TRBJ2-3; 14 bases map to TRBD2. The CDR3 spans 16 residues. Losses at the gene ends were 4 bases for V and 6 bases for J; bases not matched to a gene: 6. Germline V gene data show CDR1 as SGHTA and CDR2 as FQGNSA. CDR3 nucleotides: TGTGCCAGCAGCTCCGCGGGACTAGCGGGAGTGGATACGCAGTATTTT. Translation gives CASSSAGLAGVDTQYF.

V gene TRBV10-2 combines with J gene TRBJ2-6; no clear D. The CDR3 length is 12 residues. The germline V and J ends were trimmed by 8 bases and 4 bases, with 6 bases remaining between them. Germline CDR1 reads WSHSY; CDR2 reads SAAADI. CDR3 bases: TGCGCCAGCTCCCGGGGGGCCAACGTCCTGACTTTC. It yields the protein CASSRGANVLTF.

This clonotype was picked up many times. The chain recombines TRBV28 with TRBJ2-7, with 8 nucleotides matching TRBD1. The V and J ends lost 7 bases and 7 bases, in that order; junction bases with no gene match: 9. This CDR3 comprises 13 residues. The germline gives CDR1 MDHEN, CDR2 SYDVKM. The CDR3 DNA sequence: TGTGCCAGCATGTGGACAGGGTGGAGTGAGCAGTACTTC. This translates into CASMWTGWSEQYF.

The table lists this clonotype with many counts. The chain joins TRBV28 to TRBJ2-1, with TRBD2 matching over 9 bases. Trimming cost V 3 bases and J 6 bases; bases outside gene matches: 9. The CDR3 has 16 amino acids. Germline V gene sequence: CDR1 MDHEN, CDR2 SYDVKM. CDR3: CASSLGREGLINEQFF. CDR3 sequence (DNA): TGTGCCAGCAGTTTGGGGCGGGAGGGCCTGATCAATGAGCAGTTCTTC.

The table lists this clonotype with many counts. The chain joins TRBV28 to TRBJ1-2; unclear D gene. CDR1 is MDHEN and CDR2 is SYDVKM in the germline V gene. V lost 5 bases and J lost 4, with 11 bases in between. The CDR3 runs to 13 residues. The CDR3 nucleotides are TGTGCCAGCAGTGTGGGAAGGGTCTATGGCTACACCTTC. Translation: CASSVGRVYGYTF.

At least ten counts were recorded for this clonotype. CDR3 sequence: CASSGTQQTNTEAFF. CDR3 nucleotides: TGTGCCAGCAGTGGGACACAGCAAACGAACACTGAAGCTTTCTTT. V is TRBV6-1 and J is TRBJ1-1; the D gene is possibly TRBD1 (5 bases). The CDR3 covers 15 residues. The germline CDR1 and CDR2 sequences are MNHNS and SASEGT. Trimming removed 4 bases at V and 1 base at J, with 13 bases between.

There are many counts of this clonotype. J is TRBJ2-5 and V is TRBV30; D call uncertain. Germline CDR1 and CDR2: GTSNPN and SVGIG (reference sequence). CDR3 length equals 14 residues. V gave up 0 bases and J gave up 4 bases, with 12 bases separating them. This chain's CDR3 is CAWSVQSFGETQYF. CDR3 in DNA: TGTGCCTGGAGTGTACAAAGTTTCGGAGAGACCCAGTACTTC.

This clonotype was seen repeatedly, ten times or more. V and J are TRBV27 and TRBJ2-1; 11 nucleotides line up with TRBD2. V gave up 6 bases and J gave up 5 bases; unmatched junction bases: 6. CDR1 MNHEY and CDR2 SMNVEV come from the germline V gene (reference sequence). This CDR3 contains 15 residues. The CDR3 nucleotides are TGTGCCAGCAGCTTAAGACTAGCGGGAAACAATGAGCAGTTCTTC. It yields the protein CASSLRLAGNNEQFF.

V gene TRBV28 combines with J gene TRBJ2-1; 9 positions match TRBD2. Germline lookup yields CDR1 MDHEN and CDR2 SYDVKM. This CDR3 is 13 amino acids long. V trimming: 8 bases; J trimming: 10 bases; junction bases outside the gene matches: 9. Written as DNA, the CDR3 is TGTGCCAGCCAAATAGCGGGAGTACGGGAGCAGTTCTTC. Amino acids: CASQIAGVREQFF.

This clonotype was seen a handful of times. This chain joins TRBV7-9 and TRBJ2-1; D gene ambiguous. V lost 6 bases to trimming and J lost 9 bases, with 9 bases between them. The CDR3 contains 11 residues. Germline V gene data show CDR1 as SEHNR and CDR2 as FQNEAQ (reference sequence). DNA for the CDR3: TGTGCCAGCAGGGAGCGAGGTGAGCAGTTCTTC. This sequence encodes CASRERGEQFF. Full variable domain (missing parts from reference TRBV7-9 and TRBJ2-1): DTGVSQNPRHKITKRGQNVTFRCDPISEHNRLYWYRQTLGQGPEFLTYFQNEAQLEKSRLLSDRFSAERPKGSFSTLEIQRTEQGDSAMYLCASRERGEQFFGPGTRLTVL.

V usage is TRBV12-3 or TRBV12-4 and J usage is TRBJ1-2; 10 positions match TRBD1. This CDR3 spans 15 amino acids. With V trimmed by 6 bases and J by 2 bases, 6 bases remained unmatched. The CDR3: CASSKGQGTNYGYTF. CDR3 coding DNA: TGTGCCAGCAGCAAGGGACAGGGGACGAACTATGGCTACACCTTC.

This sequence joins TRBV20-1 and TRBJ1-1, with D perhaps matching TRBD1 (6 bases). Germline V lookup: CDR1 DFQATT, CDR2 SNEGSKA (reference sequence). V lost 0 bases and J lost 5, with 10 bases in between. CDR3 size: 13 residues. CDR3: CSAREGARTEAFF. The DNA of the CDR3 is TGCAGTGCTAGAGAGGGGGCGCGAACTGAAGCTTTCTTT.

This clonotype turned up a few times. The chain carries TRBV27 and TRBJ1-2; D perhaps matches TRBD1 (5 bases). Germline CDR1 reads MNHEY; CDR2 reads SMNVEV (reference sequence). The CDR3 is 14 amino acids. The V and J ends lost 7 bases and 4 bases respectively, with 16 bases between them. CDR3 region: CASKIGTAAYGYTF. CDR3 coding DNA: TGTGCCAGCAAAATTGGGACGGCGGCCTATGGCTACACCTTC.

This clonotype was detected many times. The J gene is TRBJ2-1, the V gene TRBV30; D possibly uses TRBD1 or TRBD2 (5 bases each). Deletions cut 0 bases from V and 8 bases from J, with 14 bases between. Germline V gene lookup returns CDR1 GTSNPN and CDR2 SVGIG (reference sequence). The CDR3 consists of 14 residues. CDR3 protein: CAWSVGVLGDEQFF. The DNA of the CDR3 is TGTGCCTGGAGTGTAGGCGTATTGGGGGATGAGCAGTTCTTC.

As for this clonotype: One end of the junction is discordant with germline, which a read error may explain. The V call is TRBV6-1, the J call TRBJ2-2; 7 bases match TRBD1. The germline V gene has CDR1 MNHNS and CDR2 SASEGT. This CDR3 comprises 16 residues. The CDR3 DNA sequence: TGCGCCAGCAGCTCATACAGGGGAAGCAACACCGGGGAGCTGTTTTTT. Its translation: CASSSYRGSNTGELFF.

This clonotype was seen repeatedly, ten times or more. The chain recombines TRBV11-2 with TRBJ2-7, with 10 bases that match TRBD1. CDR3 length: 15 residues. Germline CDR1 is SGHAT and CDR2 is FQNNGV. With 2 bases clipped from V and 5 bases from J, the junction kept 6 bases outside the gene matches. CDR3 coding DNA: TGTGCCAGCAGCTTAATGACAGGGGGCTGGAACGAGCAGTACTTC. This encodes CASSLMTGGWNEQYF.

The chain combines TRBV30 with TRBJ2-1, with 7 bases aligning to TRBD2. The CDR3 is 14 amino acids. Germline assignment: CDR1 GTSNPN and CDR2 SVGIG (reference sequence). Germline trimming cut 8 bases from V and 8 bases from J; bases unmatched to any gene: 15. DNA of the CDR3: TGTGCCGGACGCTACGGCGGGAGCAGCGATGAGCAGTTCTTC. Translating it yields CAGRYGGSSDEQFF.

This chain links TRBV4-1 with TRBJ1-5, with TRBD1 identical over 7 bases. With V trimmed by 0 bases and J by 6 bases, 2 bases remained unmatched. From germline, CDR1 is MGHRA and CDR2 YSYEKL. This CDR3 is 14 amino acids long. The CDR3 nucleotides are TGCGCCAGCAGCCAAGAGGCAGGGGGTCAGCCCCAGCATTTT. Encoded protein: CASSQEAGGQPQHF.